Following are 14 T cell receptor beta chains from one sample sequenced in a study of blood T cell repertoires in COVID-19. Repertoires were generated with immunoSEQ multiplex PCR, while TCRdb's copy carries only in-frame clones and drops some. The sample has some 200,000 clones; more than 80% are singletons. Material for sequencing was peripheral blood. The origin of the receptors is a woman aged 55-69 years with acute or convalescent COVID-19.

The rearrangement joins TRBV6-5 to TRBJ1-2; 7 bases align to TRBD1. The germline V gene has CDR1 MNHEY and CDR2 SVGAGI. CDR3 size: 12 residues. The V segment lost 6 bases and the J segment 4 bases; nucleotides outside the gene matches: 2. The CDR3 loop is CASSGTVYGYTF. The CDR3 nucleotides read TGTGCCAGCAGCGGGACAGTCTATGGCTACACCTTC.

The CDR3 sequence: CAVSYSGTSGKGTDTQYF. As DNA, the CDR3 is TGTGCCGTTTCCTACTCCGGGACTAGCGGGAAAGGCACAGATACGCAGTATTTT. This chain joins TRBV7-9 and TRBJ2-3; 13 nucleotides match TRBD2. CDR1 and CDR2 from the germline V gene are SEHNR and FQNEAQ (reference sequence). The CDR3 runs 18 residues. The J segment lost 1 base and the V segment lost 11 bases, leaving 15 bases of the junction unmatched.

The chain recombines TRBV28 with TRBJ1-5; 7 bases match TRBD1. Per germline, CDR1 MDHEN and CDR2 SYDVKM. Trimming took 6 bases from V and 3 from J; bases not matched to a gene: 8. This CDR3 spans 15 amino acids. The CDR3: CASSHRQGFNQPQHF. The CDR3 DNA is TGTGCCAGCAGCCACCGACAGGGATTCAATCAGCCCCAGCATTTT.

CDR3 region: CSASQGLINIQYF. DNA of the CDR3: TGCAGTGCTAGTCAGGGACTAATTAACATTCAGTACTTC. The chain couples TRBV20-1 to TRBJ2-4; 7 nucleotides match TRBD2. The CDR3 is 13 residues long. V lost 3 bases to trimming and J lost 7 bases; unmatched junction nucleotides: 6. Germline V lookup: CDR1 DFQATT, CDR2 SNEGSKA (reference sequence).

This chain connects TRBV6-5 to TRBJ1-3; possible D gene TRBD1, 6 bases. The CDR3 length is 14 residues. In germline, CDR1 is MNHEY, CDR2 SVGAGI. V lost 6 bases, J lost 6 bases, and 15 bases lay in between. CDR3: CASRPTGFENTIYF. The CDR3, as DNA: TGTGCCAGCAGACCAACAGGGTTTGAAAACACCATATATTTT.

This chain joins TRBV3-1 (or the pseudogene TRBV3-2) and TRBJ2-1; D gene uncertain. Deletions cut 1 base from V and 4 bases from J, with 5 bases between. Per germline, CDR1 LGHDT and CDR2 YNNKEL (reference sequence). The CDR3 totals 13 residues. CDR3 sequence (DNA): TGTGCCAGCAGCCAAGGTCCTTACAATGAGCAGTTCTTC. This encodes CASSQGPYNEQFF.

J is TRBJ2-1 and V is TRBV27, with 11 bases aligning to TRBD2. Unmatched junction bases numbered 5, after V lost 3 bases and J lost 4 bases. The CDR3 spans 16 residues. CDR1 is MNHEY and CDR2 is SMNVEV in the germline V gene (reference sequence). The chain's CDR3 is CASSLTSGTTYNEQFF. The CDR3 DNA reads as TGTGCCAGCAGTTTGACTAGCGGGACTACATACAATGAGCAGTTCTTC.

The rearrangement links TRBV3-1 (or the pseudogene TRBV3-2) to TRBJ2-3, with TRBD2 matching over 14 bases. This CDR3 is 16 amino acids long. The germline V gene encodes CDR1 LGHDT and CDR2 YNNKEL (reference sequence). V dropped 1 base and J dropped 6; count of bases not matched to a gene: 3. The DNA of the CDR3 is TGTGCCAGCAGCCAAGTGACTAGCGGGAGGGAGGATACGCAGTATTTT. Translated: CASSQVTSGREDTQYF.

The rearrangement uses TRBV5-1 and TRBJ1-4, with a possible D match to TRBD1 (5 bases). The CDR3 has 13 amino acids. Trimming took 5 bases from V and 8 from J, leaving 13 bases between them. Per the germline V gene, CDR1 is SGHRS and CDR2 is YFSETQ. The CDR3: CASRIGRGEKLFF. The CDR3 region has the DNA TGCGCCAGCAGGATTGGAAGGGGCGAAAAACTGTTTTTT.

CDR3 sequence (DNA): TGTGCCAGCAGCGCAGGACTAGCGGGAGAGACCCAGTACTTC. Translated, it gives CASSAGLAGETQYF. The gene calls are TRBV9 and TRBJ2-5; TRBD2 matches 11 bases. This CDR3 is built from 14 residues. Per the germline V gene, CDR1 is SGDLS and CDR2 is YYNGEE. V gave up 3 bases and J gave up 4 bases; unmatched junction bases: 2.

The V gene is TRBV28, the J gene TRBJ1-2; 7 bases align to TRBD1. The CDR3 is made up of 13 amino acids. The V segment lost 7 bases and the J segment 7 bases; nucleotides outside the gene matches: 9. The germline V gene encodes CDR1 MDHEN and CDR2 SYDVKM. CDR3 DNA sequence: TGTGCCAGCACCCTTACAGGGGTGGGTGGCTACACCTTC. It yields the protein CASTLTGVGGYTF.

Here the CDR3 reads CASSPGTGTASSGNTIYF. CDR3 DNA: TGTGCCAGCTCACCAGGGACAGGGACCGCCAGCTCTGGAAACACCATATATTTT. The chain uses TRBV18 and TRBJ1-3, with TRBD1 identical over 9 bases. CDR1 and CDR2 from the germline V gene are KGHSH and LQKENI. The CDR3 runs 18 residues. V gave up 2 bases and J gave up 0 bases; unmatched junction bases: 8.

The rearrangement joins TRBV18 to TRBJ1-1; D is perhaps TRBD1 (5 bases). CDR3 length: 13 amino acids. From germline, CDR1 is KGHSH and CDR2 LQKENI. V lost 6 bases and J lost 4, with 12 bases in between. The CDR3 DNA sequence: TGTGCCAGCTCTCGTGGGGGGAGCACTGAAGCTTTCTTT. Its translation is CASSRGGSTEAFF. Supplemented by reference TRBV18 and TRBJ1-1, the full variable domain reads NAGVMQNPRHLVRRRGQEARLRCSPMKGHSHVYWYRQLPEEGLKFMVYLQKENIIDESGMPKERFSAEFPKEGPSILRIQQVVRGDSAAYFCASSRGGSTEAFFGQGTRLTVV.

The chain couples TRBV19 to TRBJ2-1; 11 nucleotides line up with TRBD2. With V trimmed by 11 bases and J by 7 bases, 13 bases remained unmatched. The CDR3 extends over 15 amino acids. Germline V CDR1 and CDR2: LNHDA, SQIVND (reference sequence). The CDR3 nucleotides read TGTGCCGCCCAGGGGTGGGCTAGCGGGAGGAATGAGCAGTTCTTC. Translation gives CAAQGWASGRNEQFF.